These 14 T cell receptor beta chains share one sample of origin, sequenced in a study of a mutant IDH1 vaccine in newly diagnosed glioma. The data were produced by immunoSEQ multiplex PCR, yet TCRdb's version contains in-frame clones alone and is incomplete. The data hold approximately 50,000 clones, with less than 80% observed a single time. The time point denotes: week 35, safety follow-up. Each vaccine dose was 300 ug of mutant IDH1 20-mer peptide, with topical imiquimod. For these receptors, no antigen is known. The specimen comprised PBMCs, sampled from a glioma patient whose treatment included an IDH1 peptide vaccine. Source of these receptors: a man aged 35-49 years with glioma.

The chain couples TRBV7-8 to TRBJ2-1; D is perhaps TRBD2 (5 bases). This CDR3 is built from 20 residues. Germline-derived CDR1 and CDR2 are SGHVS and FQNEAQ. V dropped 5 bases and J dropped 0 bases, with 26 bases sitting between them. The CDR3 DNA is TGTGCCAGCAGCCCTCGTGCAGCGGATAACCTTTTCTACTCCTACAATGAGCAGTTCTTC. It specifies CASSPRAADNLFYSYNEQFF.

V gene TRBV27 combines with J gene TRBJ2-5; maybe TRBD1 (5 bases). V was shortened by 6 bases and J by 7 bases, with 15 bases between the two germline ends. The CDR3 runs 13 residues. Germline values: CDR1 MNHEY, CDR2 SMNVEV (reference sequence). The CDR3 is CASSTGSQGTQYF. The DNA of the CDR3 is TGTGCCAGCAGCACCGGGTCCCAGGGGACCCAGTACTTC.

The J gene is TRBJ2-1, the V gene TRBV10-2; 7 bases are shared with TRBD1. Germline CDR1 and CDR2: WSHSY and SAAADI. The CDR3 has 15 residues. V lost 5 bases to trimming and J lost 4 bases; unmatched junction nucleotides: 8. CDR3 sequence reads: CASSSQDRRYNEQFF. CDR3 in DNA: TGCGCCAGCAGTTCTCAGGACAGGAGATACAATGAGCAGTTCTTC.

This clone is a singleton in its sample. The V gene is TRBV28, the J gene TRBJ1-1, with 7 bases lining up with TRBD1. The CDR3 is 15 residues long. V lost 8 bases to trimming and J lost 0 bases; unmatched junction nucleotides: 9. In germline, CDR1 is MDHEN, CDR2 SYDVKM. CDR3 residues: CASRSRGQMNTEAFF. CDR3 in DNA: TGTGCCAGCCGGAGTAGGGGACAGATGAACACTGAAGCTTTCTTT.

In its sample, this clone was seen a few times. The CDR3 sequence is CASSETGDGFSNYGYTF. The CDR3 region has the DNA TGCGCCAGCAGTGAGACAGGGGATGGGTTTAGTAACTATGGCTACACCTTC. V and J are TRBV10-2 and TRBJ1-2, with 7 bases aligning to TRBD1. The germline V gene encodes CDR1 WSHSY and CDR2 SAAADI. Trimming took 2 bases from V and 1 from J; bases not matched to a gene: 10. The CDR3 extends over 17 amino acids.

V usage is TRBV9 and J usage is TRBJ2-2, with TRBD1 matching 8 bases. J lost 2 bases, V lost 0 bases, and 12 bases had no gene match. Germline V gives CDR1 SGDLS, CDR2 YYNGEE. CDR3 length: 19 residues. CDR3 in amino acids: CASSVVKLGGTGNTGELFF. CDR3 DNA: TGTGCCAGCAGCGTAGTAAAGTTGGGCGGGACAGGTAACACCGGGGAGCTGTTTTTT.

The rearrangement joins TRBV6-5 to TRBJ2-1; a weak D match, TRBD2 (5 bases). The CDR3 totals 16 residues. The V gene lost 0 bases and the J gene lost 2 bases, with 11 bases spanning the gap. Per the germline V gene, CDR1 is MNHEY and CDR2 is SVGAGI. The CDR3 coding sequence is TGTGCCAGCAGTTACTCGCGAGGAGGTACCTACAATGAGCAGTTCTTC. Its translation is CASSYSRGGTYNEQFF.

This rearrangement joins TRBV29-1 to TRBJ2-7; possible D gene TRBD1, 6 bases. There are 16 residues in the CDR3. Trimming removed 4 bases from V and 0 bases from J, with 19 bases in between. Germline V lookup: CDR1 SQVTM, CDR2 ANQGSEA. Here the CDR3 DNA reads TGCAGCGTTGGTGGTGACGGGACACCGAGCTCCTACGAGCAGTACTTC. Its protein is CSVGGDGTPSSYEQYF.

This rearrangement joins TRBV7-2 to TRBJ2-1; TRBD2 agrees at 7 bases. The CDR3 is 15 amino acids. V lost 0 bases, J lost 8 bases, and 7 bases stayed unmatched. CDR1 is SGHTA, CDR2 FQGNSA, per germline. Here the CDR3 DNA reads TGTGCCAGCAGCTTAGCGGGAGGGCGTGTGGATGAGCAGTTCTTC. It codes for CASSLAGGRVDEQFF.

This rearrangement joins TRBV7-9 to TRBJ2-1; 8 positions agree with TRBD2. CDR1 and CDR2 (germline): SEHNR, FQNEAQ (reference sequence). Losses at the gene ends were 4 bases for V and 0 bases for J; bases not matched to a gene: 8. The CDR3 contains 17 residues. CDR3 loop: CASSSSTSASSYNEQFF. In DNA, the CDR3 is TGTGCCAGCAGCTCCTCGACTAGCGCAAGCTCCTACAATGAGCAGTTCTTC.

The chain combines TRBV10-3 with TRBJ2-3; 11 nucleotides agree with TRBD2. Germline V CDR1 and CDR2: ENHRY, SYGVKD. V lost 3 bases, J lost 4 bases, and 6 bases stayed unmatched. This CDR3 contains 16 residues. CDR3 loop: CAISDYTSGRADTQYF. CDR3 DNA: TGTGCCATCAGTGATTACACTAGCGGGAGAGCAGATACGCAGTATTTT.

The V call is TRBV19, the J call TRBJ2-7; possibly TRBD2 for D (6 bases). CDR1 and CDR2 (germline): LNHDA, SQIVND (reference sequence). The length of the CDR3 is 13 residues. Trimming pared 6 bases from V and 3 bases from J, leaving 12 bases between. The CDR3 is CASRRGPNYEQYV. The CDR3 DNA follows: TGTGCCAGTAGGCGGGGACCGAACTACGAGCAGTACGTC.

This chain joins TRBV13 and TRBJ1-1; D gene uncertain. CDR1 and CDR2 from the germline V gene are PRHDT and FYEKMQ (reference sequence). V lost 5 bases, J lost 3 bases, and 10 bases lay in between. The CDR3 is 13 amino acids. CDR3 region: CASSVITDTEAFF. The DNA of the CDR3 is TGTGCCAGCAGCGTGATCACAGACACTGAAGCTTTCTTT.

The chain combines TRBV29-1 with TRBJ2-1; the D is unclear. V shed 7 bases and J shed 5 bases, with 12 bases lying between them. The CDR3 runs 12 residues. Germline V CDR1 and CDR2: SQVTM, ANQGSEA. CDR3 coding DNA: TGCAGCGGCGCTGGCGACCACAATGAGCAGTTCTTC. Protein: CSGAGDHNEQFF.